This T cell receptor (beta chain) was sequenced during a study of blood T cell repertoires in COVID-19. Overall study: COVID-19 samples, acute and convalescent, were from the United States, Italy and Spain. Sample material is recorded as cDNA or gDNA derived from T cells, B-cell-depleted T cells, or PBMCs.

Profiled with immunoSEQ multiplex PCR; TCRdb holds only in-frame clones, not every one. This table has over 250,000 clones, roughly 90% appearing once. As regards this clone: Other DNA sequences of this sample code for an identical CDR3.

Germline V gene data show CDR1 as SGHTS and CDR2 as YDEGEE. The V and J ends lost 4 bases and 2 bases, in that order; junction bases with no gene match: 2. The CDR3 loop spans 14 amino acids. The chain combines TRBV5-8 with TRBJ1-3, with TRBD1 matching 8 bases. Sequenced input: peripheral blood. The clonotype comes from a woman in her sixties or seventies with acute or convalescent COVID-19. The CDR3 sequence is CASSLDRAGNTIYF. CDR3 nucleotides: TGTGCCAGCAGCCTGGACAGGGCTGGAAACACCATATATTTT.